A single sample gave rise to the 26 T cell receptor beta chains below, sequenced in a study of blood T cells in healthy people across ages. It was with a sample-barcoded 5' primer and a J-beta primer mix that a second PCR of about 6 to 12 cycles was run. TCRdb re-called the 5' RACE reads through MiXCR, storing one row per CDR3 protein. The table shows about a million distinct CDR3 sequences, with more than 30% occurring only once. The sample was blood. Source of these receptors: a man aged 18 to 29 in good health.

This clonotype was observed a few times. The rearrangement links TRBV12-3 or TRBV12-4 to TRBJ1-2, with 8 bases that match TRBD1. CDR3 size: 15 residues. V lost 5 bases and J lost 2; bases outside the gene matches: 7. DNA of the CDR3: TGTGCCAGCAGTCCGTCAGGGGGCGGGAACTATGGCTACACCTTC. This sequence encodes CASSPSGGGNYGYTF.

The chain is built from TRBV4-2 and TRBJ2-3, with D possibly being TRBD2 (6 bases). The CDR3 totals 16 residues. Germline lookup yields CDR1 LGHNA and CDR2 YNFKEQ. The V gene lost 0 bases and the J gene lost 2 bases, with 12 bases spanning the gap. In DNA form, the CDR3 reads TGTGCCAGCAGCCAAGACCACCGGGACTCCACAGATACGCAGTATTTT. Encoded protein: CASSQDHRDSTDTQYF.

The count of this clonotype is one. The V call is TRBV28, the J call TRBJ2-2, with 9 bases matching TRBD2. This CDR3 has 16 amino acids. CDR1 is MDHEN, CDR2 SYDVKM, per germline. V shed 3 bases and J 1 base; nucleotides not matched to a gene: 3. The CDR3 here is CASSLTSGLNTGELFF. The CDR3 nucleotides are TGTGCCAGCAGTTTGACTAGCGGACTGAACACCGGGGAGCTGTTTTTT.

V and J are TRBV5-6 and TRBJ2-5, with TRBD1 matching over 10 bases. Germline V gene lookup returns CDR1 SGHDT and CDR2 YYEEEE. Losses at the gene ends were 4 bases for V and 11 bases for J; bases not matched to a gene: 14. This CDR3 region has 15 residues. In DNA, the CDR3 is TGTGCCAGCAGCATCCGGGACAGGGGAATTAATGAGCAGTACTTC. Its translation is CASSIRDRGINEQYF.

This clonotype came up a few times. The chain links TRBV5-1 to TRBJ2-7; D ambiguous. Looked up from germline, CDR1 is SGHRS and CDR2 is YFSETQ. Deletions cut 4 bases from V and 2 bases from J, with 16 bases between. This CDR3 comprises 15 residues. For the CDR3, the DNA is TGCGCCAGCAGCCGATCCACGGAAGCCACCTACGAGCAGTACTTC. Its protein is CASSRSTEATYEQYF.

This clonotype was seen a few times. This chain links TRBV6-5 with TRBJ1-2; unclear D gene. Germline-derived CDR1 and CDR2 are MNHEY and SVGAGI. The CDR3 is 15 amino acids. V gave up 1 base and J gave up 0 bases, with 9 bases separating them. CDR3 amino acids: CASSYYKGANYGYTF. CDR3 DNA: TGTGCCAGCAGTTACTACAAGGGAGCTAACTATGGCTACACCTTC.

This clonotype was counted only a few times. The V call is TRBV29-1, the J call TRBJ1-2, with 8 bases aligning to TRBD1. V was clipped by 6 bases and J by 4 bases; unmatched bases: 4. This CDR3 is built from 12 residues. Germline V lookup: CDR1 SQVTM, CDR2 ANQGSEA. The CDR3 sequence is CSVAGGSYGYTF. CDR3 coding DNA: TGCAGCGTGGCAGGGGGCTCCTATGGCTACACCTTC.

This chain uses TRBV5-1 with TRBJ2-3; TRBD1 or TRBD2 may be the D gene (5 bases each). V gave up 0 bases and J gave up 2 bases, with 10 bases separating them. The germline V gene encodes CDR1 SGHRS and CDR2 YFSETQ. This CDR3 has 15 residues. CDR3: CASSLVVGTTDTQYF. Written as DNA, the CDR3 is TGCGCCAGCAGCTTGGTTGTAGGGACCACAGATACGCAGTATTTT.

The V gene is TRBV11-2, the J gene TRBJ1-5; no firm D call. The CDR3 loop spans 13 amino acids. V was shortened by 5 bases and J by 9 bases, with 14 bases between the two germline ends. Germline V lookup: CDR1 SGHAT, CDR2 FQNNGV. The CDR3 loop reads CASSPRVGRPQHF. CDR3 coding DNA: TGTGCCAGCAGCCCGAGGGTGGGTCGGCCCCAGCATTTT.

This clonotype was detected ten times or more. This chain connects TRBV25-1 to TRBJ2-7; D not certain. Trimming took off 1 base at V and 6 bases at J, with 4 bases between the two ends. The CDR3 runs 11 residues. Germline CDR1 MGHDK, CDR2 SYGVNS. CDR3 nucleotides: TGTGCCAGCAGTGAATGGGGCGAGCAGTACTTC. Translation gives CASSEWGEQYF.

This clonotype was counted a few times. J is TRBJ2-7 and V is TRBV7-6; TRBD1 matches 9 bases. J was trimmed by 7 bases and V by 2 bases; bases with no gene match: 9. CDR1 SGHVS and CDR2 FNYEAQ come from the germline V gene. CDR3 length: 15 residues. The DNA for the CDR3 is TGTGCCAGCAGCTTACGGACAGGGGATTACAATGAGCAGTACTTC. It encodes CASSLRTGDYNEQYF. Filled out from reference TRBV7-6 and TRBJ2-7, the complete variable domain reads GAGVSQSPRYKVTKRGQDVALRCDPISGHVSLYWYRQALGQGPEFLTYFNYEAQQDKSGLPNDRFSAERPEGSISTLTIQRTEQRDSAMYRCASSLRTGDYNEQYFGPGTRLTVT.

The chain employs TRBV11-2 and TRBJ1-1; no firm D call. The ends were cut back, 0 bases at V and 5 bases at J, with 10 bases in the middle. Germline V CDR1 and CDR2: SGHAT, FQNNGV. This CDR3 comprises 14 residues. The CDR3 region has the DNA TGTGCCAGCAGCTTAGATCCGGGAACAACTGAAGCTTTCTTT. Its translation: CASSLDPGTTEAFF.

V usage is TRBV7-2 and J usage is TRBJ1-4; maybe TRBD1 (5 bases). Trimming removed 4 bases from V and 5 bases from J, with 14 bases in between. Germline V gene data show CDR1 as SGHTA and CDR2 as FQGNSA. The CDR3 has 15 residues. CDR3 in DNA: TGTGCCAGCAGCTGGGGCCTGGGCCCGAATGAAAAACTGTTTTTT. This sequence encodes CASSWGLGPNEKLFF. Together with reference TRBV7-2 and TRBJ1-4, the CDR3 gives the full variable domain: GAGVSQSPSNKVTEKGKDVELRCDPISGHTALYWYRQSLGQGLEFLIYFQGNSAPDKSGLPSDRFSAERTGGSVSTLTIQRTQQEDSAVYLCASSWGLGPNEKLFFGSGTQLSVL.

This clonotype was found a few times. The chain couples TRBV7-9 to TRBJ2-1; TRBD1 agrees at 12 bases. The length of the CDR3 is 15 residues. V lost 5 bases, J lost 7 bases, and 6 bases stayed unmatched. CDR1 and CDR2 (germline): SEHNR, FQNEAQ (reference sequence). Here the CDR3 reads CASSPGTGGLNEQFF. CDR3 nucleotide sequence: TGTGCCAGCAGCCCCGGGACAGGGGGCTTGAATGAGCAGTTCTTC.

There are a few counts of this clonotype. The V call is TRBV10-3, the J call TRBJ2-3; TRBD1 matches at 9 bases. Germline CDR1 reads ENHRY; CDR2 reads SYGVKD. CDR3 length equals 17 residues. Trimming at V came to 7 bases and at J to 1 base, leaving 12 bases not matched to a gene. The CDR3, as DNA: TGTGCCATCACCCGGGACAGGGAGAATAGAGGCACAGATACGCAGTATTTT. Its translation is CAITRDRENRGTDTQYF.

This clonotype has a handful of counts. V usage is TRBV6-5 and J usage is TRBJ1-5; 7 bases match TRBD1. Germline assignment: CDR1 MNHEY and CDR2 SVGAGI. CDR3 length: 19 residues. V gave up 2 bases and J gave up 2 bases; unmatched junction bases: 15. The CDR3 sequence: CASSYKEGANGFRNQPQHF. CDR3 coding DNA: TGTGCCAGCAGTTACAAGGAGGGGGCTAACGGCTTTCGCAATCAGCCCCAGCATTTT.

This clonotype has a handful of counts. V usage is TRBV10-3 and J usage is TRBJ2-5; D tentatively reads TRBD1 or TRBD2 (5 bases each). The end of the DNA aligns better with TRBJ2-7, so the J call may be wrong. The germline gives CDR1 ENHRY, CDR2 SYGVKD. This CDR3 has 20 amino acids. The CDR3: CAISDAEGIKGIKTLYEQYF. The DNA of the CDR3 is TGTGCCATCAGTGATGCAGAGGGGATCAAGGGTATCAAAACCCTCTACGAGCAGTACTTC.

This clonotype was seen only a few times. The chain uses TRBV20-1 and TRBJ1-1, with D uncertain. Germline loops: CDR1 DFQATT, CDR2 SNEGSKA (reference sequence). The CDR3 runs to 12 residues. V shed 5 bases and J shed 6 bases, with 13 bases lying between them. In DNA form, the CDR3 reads TGCAGTGCTGGTCTACCCGGCTCTGAAGCTTTCTTT. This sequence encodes CSAGLPGSEAFF.

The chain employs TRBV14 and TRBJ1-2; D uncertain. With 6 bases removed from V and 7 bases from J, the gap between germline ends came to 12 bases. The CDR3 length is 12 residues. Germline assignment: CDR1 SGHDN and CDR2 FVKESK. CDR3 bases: TGTGCCAGCAGGCAGAGTTCAGGTGGCTACACCTTC. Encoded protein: CASRQSSGGYTF.

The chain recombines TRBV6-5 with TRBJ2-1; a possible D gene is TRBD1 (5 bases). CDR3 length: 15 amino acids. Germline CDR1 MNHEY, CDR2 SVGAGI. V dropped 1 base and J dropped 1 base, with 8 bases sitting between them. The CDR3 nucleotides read TGTGCCAGCAGTTACTTTCAGGGTTCCTACAATGAGCAGTTCTTC. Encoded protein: CASSYFQGSYNEQFF.

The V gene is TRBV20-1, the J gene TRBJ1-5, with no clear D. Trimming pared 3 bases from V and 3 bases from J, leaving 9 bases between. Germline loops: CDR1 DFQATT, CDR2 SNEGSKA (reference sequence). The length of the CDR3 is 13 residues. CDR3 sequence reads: CSASPGTNQPQHF. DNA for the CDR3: TGCAGTGCTAGTCCAGGCACCAATCAGCCCCAGCATTTT.

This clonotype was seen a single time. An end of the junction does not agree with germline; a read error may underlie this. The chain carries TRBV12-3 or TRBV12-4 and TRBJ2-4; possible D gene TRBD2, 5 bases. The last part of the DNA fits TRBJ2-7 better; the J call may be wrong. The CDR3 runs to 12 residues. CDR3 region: CASSSGESEQYF. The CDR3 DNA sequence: TGCGCCAGCAGTTCCGGGGAATCCGAGCAGTACTTC.

CDR3 coding DNA: TGTGCCAGCAGTGAATTTGGACACCGTAATCAGCCCCAGCATTTT. As protein: CASSEFGHRNQPQHF. The chain recombines TRBV2 with TRBJ1-5, with D tentatively TRBD1 (5 bases). Germline CDR1 and CDR2: SNHLY and FYNNEI. V shed 2 bases and J shed 4 bases, with 12 bases lying between them. This CDR3 comprises 15 residues.

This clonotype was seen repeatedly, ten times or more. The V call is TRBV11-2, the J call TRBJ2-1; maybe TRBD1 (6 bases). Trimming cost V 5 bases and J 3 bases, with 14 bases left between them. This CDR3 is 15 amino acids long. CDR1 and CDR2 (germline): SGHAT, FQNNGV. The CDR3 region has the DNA TGTGCCAGCAGCCCCACGACAGGTTACTACAATGAGCAGTTCTTC. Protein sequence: CASSPTTGYYNEQFF.

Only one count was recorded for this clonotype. The CDR3 nucleotides read TGTGCCAGCAGCCCCAAGGGACAGGGACGTGGGACCCAGTACTTC. Encoded protein: CASSPKGQGRGTQYF. V is TRBV27 and J is TRBJ2-4; 9 nucleotides match TRBD1. Near its end, the DNA agrees better with TRBJ2-5, so the J call may be wrong. The CDR3 consists of 15 residues. Germline CDR1 MNHEY, CDR2 SMNVEV (reference sequence).

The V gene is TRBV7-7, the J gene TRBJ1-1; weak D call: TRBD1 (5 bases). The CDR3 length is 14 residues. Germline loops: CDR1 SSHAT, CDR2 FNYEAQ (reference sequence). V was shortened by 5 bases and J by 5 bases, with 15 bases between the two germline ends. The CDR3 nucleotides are TGTGCCAGCAGCCCCGTCGGGGGTTGGACTGAAGCTTTCTTT. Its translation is CASSPVGGWTEAFF.